These T cell receptor beta chains were read from a single sample in a study of STAT5B mutations in CD4+ large granular lymphocyte leukemia. The repertoire was sequenced with immunoSEQ multiplex PCR; TCRdb's copy has only in-frame clones and lacks some. The sample shows 31,000 or so clones, roughly nine tenths of them seen only once. Sequencing was performed on CD4+ T cells from blood buffy coats. These receptors were taken from a human donor in good health. The CDR3 runs from the conserved cysteine through the conserved F or W. The order of the fields is V gene, clone size, D gene, J gene, CDR3 protein, CDR3 DNA. The D gene is left open where the match is weak. For some rows the clone size is stated as once, few or many, or as a class when expanded; others skip it.

v_gene: TRBV7-9; abundance: few; d_gene: TRBD2; j_gene: TRBJ2-1; CDR3aa: CASPPEGLAGVNEQFF; CDR3nt: TGTGCCAGCCCCCCCGAGGGGCTAGCGGGAGTTAATGAGCAGTTCTTC
v_gene: TRBV5-1; abundance: .; d_gene: TRBD1; j_gene: TRBJ2-7; CDR3aa: CASSLGQGVYEQYF; CDR3nt: TGCGCCAGCAGCTTAGGACAGGGGGTATACGAGCAGTACTTC
v_gene: TRBV6-1; abundance: .; d_gene: .; j_gene: TRBJ1-1; CDR3aa: CASSEQGLLKSTEAFF; CDR3nt: TGTGCCAGCAGTGAACAGGGCCTATTGAAGTCCACTGAAGCTTTCTTT
v_gene: TRBV11-2; abundance: .; d_gene: .; j_gene: TRBJ2-1; CDR3aa: CASSLSGASYNEQFF; CDR3nt: TGTGCCAGCAGCTTATCCGGGGCCTCCTACAATGAGCAGTTCTTC
v_gene: TRBV19; abundance: .; d_gene: .; j_gene: TRBJ2-7; CDR3aa: CASSVGGLAYEQYF; CDR3nt: TGTGCCAGTAGTGTTGGTGGGCTTGCCTACGAGCAGTACTTC
v_gene: TRBV6-1; abundance: .; d_gene: TRBD1; j_gene: TRBJ1-5; CDR3aa: CASMEGAFGNQPQHF; CDR3nt: TGTGCCAGCATGGAGGGGGCATTTGGCAATCAGCCCCAGCATTTT
v_gene: TRBV9; abundance: .; d_gene: .; j_gene: TRBJ2-5; CDR3aa: CASSVGPIQETQYF; CDR3nt: TGTGCCAGCAGCGTAGGTCCCATCCAAGAGACCCAGTACTTC
v_gene: TRBV4-1; abundance: .; d_gene: .; j_gene: TRBJ1-5; CDR3aa: CASSQDPGYNQPQHF; CDR3nt: TGCGCCAGCAGCCAAGATCCCGGATACAATCAGCCCCAGCATTTT
v_gene: TRBV11-2; abundance: .; d_gene: TRBD1; j_gene: TRBJ2-6; CDR3aa: CASSLVGQASGANVLTF; CDR3nt: TGTGCCAGCAGCTTAGTGGGACAGGCCTCTGGGGCCAACGTCCTGACTTTC
v_gene: TRBV28; abundance: .; d_gene: .; j_gene: TRBJ1-5; CDR3aa: CASSSGQTPNQPQHF; CDR3nt: TGTGCCAGCAGTTCTGGGCAGACCCCCAATCAGCCCCAGCATTTT
v_gene: TRBV7-6; abundance: once; d_gene: .; j_gene: TRBJ1-5; CDR3aa: CASAQGTNQPQHF; CDR3nt: TGTGCCAGCGCGCAGGGGACCAATCAGCCCCAGCATTTT